This T cell receptor beta chain was documented in a study of Ad26.COV2.S vaccination and SARS-CoV-2 variants. About the research overall: Dosing was one shot or two shots 56 days apart.

CDR1 is GTSNPN and CDR2 is SVGIG in the germline V gene (reference sequence). V was clipped by 0 bases and J by 4 bases, with 6 bases between them. CDR3 length: 13 residues. TCRdb's table, derived via immunoSEQ multiplex PCR, lists solely in-frame clones and lacks some. The sample has approximately 460,000 clones, 70% to 90% seen once. As to treatment: roughly 19 received Ad26.COV2.S at low or high dose, single or two shots; five or six received placebo; per-sample allocation not given. Material that was analyzed had been drawn on day 63 after the first vaccine or placebo injection. Wuhan-strain spike was delivered by a replication-incompetent Ad26 vector. Findings of the study overall: For non-spike TCRs, breadth in vaccine recipients resembled that in placebo recipients. The TCR-based breadth and depth measures might underestimate overall T cell responses.

In the case of this clone: Its antigen remains unidentified.

The TCR originated in a person aged 18-65 years who received the Ad26.COV2.S COVID-19 vaccine or a placebo. Sequenced material: peripheral blood, taken in a trial of Ad26.COV2.S vaccine versus placebo. The chain employs TRBV30 and TRBJ2-2; D is uncertain. Here the CDR3 reads CAWSVSITGELFF. The CDR3 DNA reads as TGTGCCTGGAGTGTATCCATCACCGGGGAGCTGTTTTTT.